This T cell receptor beta chain derives from a study of tumor-infiltrating lymphocytes in localized non-small cell lung cancer. Study as a whole: Each patient gave resected tumor and non-adjacent uninvolved lung tissue.

The CDR3 runs to 16 residues. CDR1 and CDR2 (germline): ENHRY, SYGVKD. Between the trimmed V and J ends, which lost 4 bases and 0 bases, there was a span of 16 bases. Profiling relied on immunoSEQ multiplex PCR, and the TCRdb table lists in-frame clones only, not all of them. Here the sample spans 12,000 or so clones, 84% being singletons. Sequenced: lung tumor tissue. V and J are TRBV10-3 and TRBJ2-7; D is perhaps TRBD2 (6 bases). The sequence came from a human donor with non-small cell lung cancer. In DNA, the CDR3 is TGTGCCATCAGTGGCGTAGCGGAGACAAACTCCTACGAGCAGTACTTC. Its translation: CAISGVAETNSYEQYF.